The TCR beta chain under discussion was sequenced for a study of T cells in localized non-small cell lung cancer. Study-level points and caveats: Density of T cells in blood, when higher, went with longer overall survival.

The CDR3 runs to 16 residues. Germline V gene sequence: CDR1 SGHRS, CDR2 YFSETQ. V trimming: 3 bases; J trimming: 0 bases; junction bases outside the gene matches: 6. The repertoire was sequenced with immunoSEQ multiplex PCR; TCRdb's copy has only in-frame clones and lacks some. This repertoire shows more than 45,000 clones, about 72% found once; its top ten account for around 16%. As regards this clone: Its antigen is unidentified.

The sequences come from peripheral blood, collected before any cancer treatment. This clonotype was sampled from a man between 35 and 75 years old with stage I squamous cell lung carcinoma. The V call is TRBV5-1, the J call TRBJ1-3, with 7 positions matching TRBD1. This chain's CDR3 is CASSSGTATSGNTIYF. The CDR3 DNA is TGCGCCAGCAGCTCAGGGACAGCAACCTCTGGAAACACCATATATTTT.